Each of the 3 T cell receptor beta chains below was sequenced from the same sample in a study of blood T cell repertoires in COVID-19. This table comes from immunoSEQ multiplex PCR, and its TCRdb copy is limited to in-frame clones, with some not included. The table shows under 250,000 clones, with approximately 81% occurring only once. The specimen sequenced was peripheral blood. Receptors were obtained from a man between 50 and 59 years old who had recovered from COVID-19.

The chain couples TRBV7-8 to TRBJ1-4, with D uncertain. Germline-derived CDR1 and CDR2 are SGHVS and FQNEAQ. This CDR3 comprises 15 residues. Between the trimmed V and J ends, which lost 6 bases and 0 bases, there was a span of 11 bases. The CDR3 sequence: CASSATAATNEKLFF. CDR3 DNA sequence: TGTGCCAGCAGTGCAACAGCGGCAACTAATGAAAAACTGTTTTTT.

The J gene is TRBJ1-1, the V gene TRBV3-1 (or the pseudogene TRBV3-2); the match to TRBD1 covers 9 bases. The trim removed 6 bases at V and 1 base at J, leaving 6 bases unmatched. CDR1 and CDR2 (germline): LGHDT, YNNKEL (reference sequence). This CDR3 is built from 15 residues. This CDR3 reads CASRPGQGRNTEAFF. The CDR3 DNA reads as TGTGCCAGCAGGCCGGGACAGGGAAGGAACACTGAAGCTTTCTTT.

The table lists this clone with a count of one. This chain uses TRBV7-9 with TRBJ2-6; 9 positions agree with TRBD1. Trimming took 2 bases from V and 2 from J; bases not matched to a gene: 4. Germline V gene sequence: CDR1 SEHNR, CDR2 FQNEAQ (reference sequence). This CDR3 spans 17 amino acids. The CDR3 region is CASSLTGQGTGANVLTF. The CDR3 DNA reads TGTGCCAGCAGCTTAACGGGACAGGGAACTGGGGCCAACGTCCTGACTTTC.